The present T cell receptor beta chain was sequenced within a study of control samples from healthy donors and cancer patients. Clones were sequenced by immunoSEQ multiplex PCR, and TCRdb holds only the in-frame ones, with some missing. This sample has about 120,000 clones, with approximately 87% found just once. The sequenced sample was blood. The TCR was taken from a man younger than 40 in good health.

CDR3 in amino acids: CASSEIFPGELFF. CDR3 nucleotide sequence: TGTGCCAGCAGTGAAATCTTTCCCGGGGAGCTGTTTTTT. The chain is built from TRBV25-1 and TRBJ2-2; no firm D call. This CDR3 is built from 13 residues. The V gene's germline CDR1 is MGHDK and CDR2 SYGVNS. The V end was cut by 2 bases, the J end by 6 bases, with 7 bases between.